A selection of T cell receptor beta chains follows, all from one sample in a study of blood T cell repertoires in COVID-19. Sequencing was performed with immunoSEQ multiplex PCR; in TCRdb, only in-frame clones are kept and a portion is missing. The table has about 120,000 clones, 80% to 90% seen once. The material sequenced was peripheral blood. The receptors were gathered from a human donor with acute or convalescent COVID-19. The donor label of this sample is uncertain. Both conserved end residues are part of each CDR3. A D gene is named only where the DNA matches it firmly. Clone size appears in some rows only: once, few, many, or a class for an expanded clone.

CDR3nt | CDR3aa | d_gene | abundance | j_gene | v_gene
TGTGCCAGCAAACCCCAGGGGTTAGGAAACACTGAAGCTTTCTTT | CASKPQGLGNTEAFF | NA | NA | TRBJ1-1 | TRBV27
TGTGCCATCAGTGAATCTCTAGCGGGGCCGGAAAACGAGTTCTTC | CAISESLAGPENEFF | TRBD2 | NA | TRBJ2-1 | TRBV10-3
TGTGCCAGCAGCCTACCCAGCGGAAATTCACCCCTCCACTTT | CASSLPSGNSPLHF | NA | NA | TRBJ1-6 | TRBV28
TGTGCCAGCAGCTTGGCCCCGCGTAACTATGGCTACACCTTC | CASSLAPRNYGYTF | NA | NA | TRBJ1-2 | TRBV5-4
TGTGCCAGCGGGTGGGCGGGAGTTGGCAATGAGCAGTTCTTC | CASGWAGVGNEQFF | TRBD2 | NA | TRBJ2-1 | TRBV27
TGTGCCAGCGGAAGCGGGATAGCCCACGAGCAGTACTTC | CASGSGIAHEQYF | TRBD2 | NA | TRBJ2-7 | TRBV28
TGCGCCAGCAGCCCAGGACTAGGGGGGTGGAATGAGCAGTTCTTC | CASSPGLGGWNEQFF | NA | NA | TRBJ2-1 | TRBV5-1
TGTGCCAGCGGTCCTCGGGGGGGCACAGATACGCAGTATTTT | CASGPRGGTDTQYF | TRBD2 | NA | TRBJ2-3 | TRBV6-5
TGCGCCAGCAGCCAAGAAGGCGGGTCGAGCGCAGATACGCAGTATTTT | CASSQEGGSSADTQYF | NA | NA | TRBJ2-3 | TRBV4-3
TGTGCCAGCAGTGCAGGACGGGGTACGGAGCAGTACTTC | CASSAGRGTEQYF | NA | NA | TRBJ2-7 | TRBV28
TGTGCCAGCAGCACCCAAACAGGTTTAGGTTCACCCCTCCACTTT | CASSTQTGLGSPLHF | NA | NA | TRBJ1-6 | TRBV9
TGTGCCATCCGAACCGGAGAGAACACTGAAGCTTTCTTT | CAIRTGENTEAFF | NA | NA | TRBJ1-1 | TRBV10-3
TGTGCCAGCAGTTTCCCTAATCAGCCCCAGCATTTT | CASSFPNQPQHF | NA | once | TRBJ1-5 | TRBV6-6
TGTGCCACCAGCCGTCAGCCCGAGGCCGGCCGGAACATTCAGTACTTC | CATSRQPEAGRNIQYF | NA | NA | TRBJ2-4 | TRBV15
TGTGCCGCGAGGCGGGAAAGCACAGATACGCAGTATTTT | CAARRESTDTQYF | NA | NA | TRBJ2-3 | TRBV7-9
TGCAGCGTTGAACCAGTGGTGGGGGACAAGCACACCTTC | CSVEPVVGDKHTF | NA | NA | TRBJ1-2 | TRBV29-1
TGTGCCAGCTCACCGAGGACAGGGATAGAAACGGGGGAGCAGTACTTC | CASSPRTGIETGEQYF | TRBD1 | NA | TRBJ2-7 | TRBV18
TGTGCCAGCAGTTACTCGTCCAGGTGGACTACCAGAATGGCCTACAATGAGCAGTTCTTC | CASSYSSRWTTRMAYNEQFF | NA | NA | TRBJ2-1 | TRBV6-2/TRBV6-3
TGTGCCAGCAGTTTTCTCGGGGATTGGAGAAACACCATATATTTT | CASSFLGDWRNTIYF | NA | NA | TRBJ1-3 | TRBV28
TGTGCCAGCAGCCAAGGTATTGGCGGGGGGATTGATGGCTACACCTTC | CASSQGIGGGIDGYTF | NA | once | TRBJ1-2 | TRBV4-2
TGCAGCGTTGAAGTTCGGTCTAGGGGGACAGAGCAGTTCTTC | CSVEVRSRGTEQFF | NA | NA | TRBJ2-1 | TRBV29-1
TGTGCCAGCAGCTACCACGGGTCCGGGGAGCTGTTTTTT | CASSYHGSGELFF | NA | NA | TRBJ2-2 | TRBV7-2
TGCGCCAGCAGCAAGGGGACAGACTCCTATAATTCACCCCTCCACTTT | CASSKGTDSYNSPLHF | TRBD1 | NA | TRBJ1-6 | TRBV5-1
TGTGCCAGCAGCGTAGGGCCCCCGGAAAAACTGTTTTTT | CASSVGPPEKLFF | NA | NA | TRBJ1-4 | TRBV9
TGTGCCAGCAGTACAGGGGGCCATCAGCCCCAGCATTTT | CASSTGGHQPQHF | TRBD1 | NA | TRBJ1-5 | TRBV6-5
TGTGCCAGCTCACCACCCCAGGGGGCGAATGAAAAACTGTTTTTT | CASSPPQGANEKLFF | TRBD1 | once | TRBJ1-4 | TRBV18
TGTGCCAGCAATACAGGTAGCAATCAGCCCCAGCATTTT | CASNTGSNQPQHF | NA | medium-sized | TRBJ1-5 | TRBV6-5
TGTGCCAGCAGTTTGGCGGTCGCTGAAGCTTTCTTT | CASSLAVAEAFF | NA | NA | TRBJ1-1 | TRBV28
TGTGCCAGCAGTGAAGCGACGGCGGGCCATGGAAACACCATATATTTT | CASSEATAGHGNTIYF | NA | NA | TRBJ1-3 | TRBV6-1
TGCGCCAGCAGTGAATCGGGGTCCAACTATGGCTACACCTTC | CASSESGSNYGYTF | NA | NA | TRBJ1-2 | TRBV10-2
TGTGCCAGCAGCCCGAGGGTGGGTAGGACTGAAGCTTTCTTT | CASSPRVGRTEAFF | NA | NA | TRBJ1-1 | TRBV14
TGCAGCGTTAGGGACAGTAACCATTATGGCTACACCTTC | CSVRDSNHYGYTF | TRBD1 | NA | TRBJ1-2 | TRBV29-1
TGTGCCAGCGGGAGTATTTTATACGAGCAGTACTTC | CASGSILYEQYF | NA | NA | TRBJ2-7 | TRBV27
TGTGCCACCAGTTACAAATACAATGAGCAGTTCTTC | CATSYKYNEQFF | NA | NA | TRBJ2-1 | TRBV15
TGTGCCAGCAGCTTAGATTGGCAGAACACTGAAGCTTTCTTT | CASSLDWQNTEAFF | NA | NA | TRBJ1-1 | TRBV7-9